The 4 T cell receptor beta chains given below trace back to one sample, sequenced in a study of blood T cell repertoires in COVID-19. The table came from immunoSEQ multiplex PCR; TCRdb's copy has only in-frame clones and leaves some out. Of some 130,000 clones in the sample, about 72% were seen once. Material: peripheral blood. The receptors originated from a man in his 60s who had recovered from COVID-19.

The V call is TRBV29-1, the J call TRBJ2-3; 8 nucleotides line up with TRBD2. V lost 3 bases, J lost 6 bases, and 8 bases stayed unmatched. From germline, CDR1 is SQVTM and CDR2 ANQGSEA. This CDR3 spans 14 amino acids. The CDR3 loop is CSVEPAGGPDTQYF. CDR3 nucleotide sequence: TGCAGCGTTGAGCCCGCGGGGGGCCCGGATACGCAGTATTTT.

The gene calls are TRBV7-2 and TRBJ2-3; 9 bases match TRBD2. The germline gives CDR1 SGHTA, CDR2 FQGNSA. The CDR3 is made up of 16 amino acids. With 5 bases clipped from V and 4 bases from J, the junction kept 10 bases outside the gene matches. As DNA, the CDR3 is TGTGCCAGCAGCCCTCATAGCGGGAGTGCAGCAGATACGCAGTATTTT. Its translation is CASSPHSGSAADTQYF. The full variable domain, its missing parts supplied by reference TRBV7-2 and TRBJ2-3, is GAGVSQSPSNKVTEKGKDVELRCDPISGHTALYWYRQSLGQGLEFLIYFQGNSAPDKSGLPSDRFSAERTGGSVSTLTIQRTQQEDSAVYLCASSPHSGSAADTQYFGPGTRLTVL.

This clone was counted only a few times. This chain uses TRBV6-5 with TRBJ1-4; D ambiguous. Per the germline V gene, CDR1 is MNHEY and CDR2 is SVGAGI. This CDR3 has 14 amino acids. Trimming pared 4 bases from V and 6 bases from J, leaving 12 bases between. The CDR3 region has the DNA TGTGCCAGCAGTTCTTTCGGGAACTATGAAAAACTGTTTTTT. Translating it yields CASSSFGNYEKLFF.

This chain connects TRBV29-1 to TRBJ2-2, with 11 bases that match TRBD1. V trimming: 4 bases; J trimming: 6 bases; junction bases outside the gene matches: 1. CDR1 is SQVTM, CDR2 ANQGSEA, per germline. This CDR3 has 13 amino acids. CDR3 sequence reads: CSVGTGGAGELFF. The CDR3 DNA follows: TGCAGCGTTGGGACAGGGGGCGCCGGGGAGCTGTTTTTT.